The sequence of this T cell receptor (beta chain) was determined in a study of CD8+ T cells in alopecia areata. Study in general: At a dose of 5 to 10 mg twice daily, oral tofacitinib was given to treated patients. Study findings and constraints: Elevated clonality characterized lesional scalp relative to normal scalp, particularly in alopecia totalis/universalis. When scalp samples are sequenced, resident alphabeta T cells of normal skin are also captured. Patients displayed less clarity in TCR sharing than mice, a finding possibly related to HLA.

The authors extracted RNA and reverse transcribed it into cDNA as the sequencing template. The table came from immunoSEQ multiplex PCR; TCRdb's copy has only in-frame clones and leaves some out. This sample carries 100,000 to 150,000 clones, roughly 61% of them seen once, and the ten largest clones take roughly 4.8%. Germline-derived CDR1 and CDR2 are MNHEY and SVGAGI. Trimming pared 6 bases from V and 4 bases from J, leaving 6 bases between. CDR3 length: 12 residues. A note on this clone: The antigen is not known.

The starting material was CD4+ T cells sorted from blood, obtained at week 0. This chain connects TRBV6-5 to TRBJ2-2, with unresolved D. This receptor was obtained from a human donor with alopecia areata. CDR3 loop: CASRDGTGELFF. The CDR3 DNA reads TGTGCCAGCAGAGACGGCACCGGGGAGCTGTTTTTT.